This T cell receptor beta chain was documented in a study of cytomegalovirus exposure and HLA in healthy donors. CDR1 is SGHTA, CDR2 FQGNSA, per germline. The CDR3 extends over 14 amino acids. After removal of 1 base from V and 1 base from J, the junction contained 0 bases not matched to a gene. All the people who gave samples were healthy bone marrow donors. PCR used 60 Vbeta primers and 13 Jbeta primers. Method: immunoSEQ multiplex PCR; TCRdb's copy keeps in-frame clones and lacks some. Of under 150,000 clones listed, around four fifths are singletons. General study points: Because they were indistinguishable, some V segments, including TRBV6-2 and TRBV6-3, were excluded. Presence/absence analyses took donor sequencing depth as roughly uniform.

Worth noting for this clone: Its specificity is unknown. Other nucleotide sequences from this sample produce the same CDR3.

Sequencing was carried out using PBMCs. This receptor was identified in a boy aged 5 to 17 in good health and CMV-seronegative. The chain carries TRBV7-2 and TRBJ1-1; 7 bases match TRBD1. CDR3 residues: CASSLGTGNTEAFF. CDR3 coding DNA: TGTGCCAGCAGCTTAGGGACAGGGAACACTGAAGCTTTCTTT.